The following is a TCR beta chain sequence with its context. Its specificity is not known. The sorted-subset replicate PCRs were given 150 to 200 ng DNA, which is 30,000 to 35,000 T cell genomes. Generated by immunoSEQ multiplex PCR, the TCRdb table keeps only in-frame clones and is missing some. Altogether some 2,100,000 clones are present, 90% to 95% being singletons, with the ten largest covering under 2%. These data come from a study of shared clonotypes between healthy human individuals. As for the study in general: The composition of the donors was a couple of women and a few men aged 18 to 49.

The V gene's germline CDR1 is MNHEY and CDR2 SMNVEV (reference sequence). Trimming removed 1 base from V and 9 bases from J, with 12 bases in between. The CDR3 is 14 residues long. The naive CD8 subset, CD45RO-negative cells positively selected for CCR7, excluded terminally differentiated effector memory CD45RA+ cells. Caucasian adults residing in Nashville, Tennessee made up all the donors. Study-level results: Shared clonotypes: 4.5% to 5% naive CD4, under 4% naive CD8, about 2.4% memory CD4, under 0.45% memory CD8.

The sequencing sample was made of naive CD8+ T cells from PBMCs. This TCR was recovered from a man in his late teens or twenties in good health. Some clones in this sample may be carry-over from other donors' samples. The genes are TRBV27 and TRBJ2-2; weak D call: TRBD2 (7 bases). The CDR3 loop is CASSLLGGARELFF. The CDR3, as DNA: TGTGCCAGCAGTTTATTGGGGGGGGCCAGGGAGCTGTTTTTT.